This T cell receptor beta chain comes out of a study of cytomegalovirus exposure and HLA in healthy donors. PCR used 60 Vbeta primers and 13 Jbeta primers. Method: immunoSEQ multiplex PCR; TCRdb's copy keeps in-frame clones and lacks some. The sample has around 150,000 clones, around four fifths seen once. The V gene lost 3 bases and the J gene lost 6 bases, with 15 bases spanning the gap. The CDR3 contains 16 residues. Germline V gives CDR1 SNHLY, CDR2 FYNNEI. The V gene is TRBV2, the J gene TRBJ1-6; D possibly corresponds to TRBD1 (6 bases). Sequencing used PBMCs. The receptor was derived from a man in his thirties or forties in good health and CMV-seronegative. CDR3 loop: CASSEALDRPNSPLHF. CDR3 bases: TGTGCCAGCAGTGAGGCCCTGGACAGACCTAATTCACCCCTCCACTTT.